This TCR beta chain emerged from a study of response to subunit inactivated influenza vaccine. Study-level points and caveats: The authors suggested that every seasonal influenza vaccination recruits few new T cells.

TCRdb processed the RT-PCR reads anew with MiXCR; each CDR3 protein has one entry. The repertoire holds hundreds of thousands of distinct CDR3 sequences, around a sixth seen once, with roughly 11% in the top ten. Germline CDR1 reads SGHTA; CDR2 reads FQGNSA. CDR3 size: 13 residues. Between the trimmed V and J ends, which lost 2 bases and 6 bases, there was a span of 8 bases. This clonotype was picked up many times. Its antigen is not known. This clonotype was sampled from a man aged 50-60 years who received an inactivated influenza vaccine. V usage is TRBV7-2 and J usage is TRBJ2-1; D gene ambiguous. The sequencing here drew on PBMCs from blood, taken roughly 12 days after vaccination. The CDR3 sequence: CASSLPPSNEQFF. The CDR3 region has the DNA TGTGCCAGCAGCTTACCCCCCAGCAATGAGCAGTTCTTC.